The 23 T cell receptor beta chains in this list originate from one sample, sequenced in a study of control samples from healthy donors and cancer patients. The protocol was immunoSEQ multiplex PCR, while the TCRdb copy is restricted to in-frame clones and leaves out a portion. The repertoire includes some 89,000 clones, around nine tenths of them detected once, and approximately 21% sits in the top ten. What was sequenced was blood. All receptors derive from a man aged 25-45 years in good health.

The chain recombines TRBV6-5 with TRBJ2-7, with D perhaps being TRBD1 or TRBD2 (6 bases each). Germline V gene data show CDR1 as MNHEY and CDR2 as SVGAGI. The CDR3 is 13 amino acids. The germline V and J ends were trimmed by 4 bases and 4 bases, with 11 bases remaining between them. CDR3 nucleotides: TGTGCCAGCAGTTGGGGGGACACATACGAGCAGTACGTC. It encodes CASSWGDTYEQYV.

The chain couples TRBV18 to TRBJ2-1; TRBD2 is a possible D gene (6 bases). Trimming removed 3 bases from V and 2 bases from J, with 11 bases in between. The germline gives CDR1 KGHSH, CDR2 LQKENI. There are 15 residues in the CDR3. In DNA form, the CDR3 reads TGTGCCAGCTCACCCCGGGGGACTGCCTACAATGAGCAGTTCTTC. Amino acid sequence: CASSPRGTAYNEQFF.

The CDR3 bases are TGTGCCAGCAGCGCGGTTTCGGGGGTTAACACTGAAGCTTTCTTT. Amino acids: CASSAVSGVNTEAFF. The rearrangement links TRBV7-6 to TRBJ1-1, with D tentatively TRBD1 (5 bases). CDR3 length equals 15 residues. The germline gives CDR1 SGHVS, CDR2 FNYEAQ. Deletions cut 5 bases from V and 2 bases from J, with 15 bases between.

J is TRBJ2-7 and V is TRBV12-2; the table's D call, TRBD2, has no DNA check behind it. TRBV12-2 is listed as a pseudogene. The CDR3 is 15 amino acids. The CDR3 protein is CASRFLGLAGGEQYF. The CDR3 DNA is TGTGCAAGTCGCTTCCTCGGACTAGCGGGAGGGGAGCAGTACTTC.

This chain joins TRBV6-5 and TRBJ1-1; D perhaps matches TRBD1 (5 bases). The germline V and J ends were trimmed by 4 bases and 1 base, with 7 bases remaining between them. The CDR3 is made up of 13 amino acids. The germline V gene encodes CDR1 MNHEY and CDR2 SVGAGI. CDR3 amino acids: CASSLGPNTEAFF. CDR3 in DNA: TGTGCCAGCAGTTTGGGGCCGAACACTGAAGCTTTCTTT.

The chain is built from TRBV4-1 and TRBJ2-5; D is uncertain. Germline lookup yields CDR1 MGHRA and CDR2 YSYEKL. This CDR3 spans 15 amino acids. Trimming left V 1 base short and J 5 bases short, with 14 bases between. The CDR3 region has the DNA TGCGCCAGCAGCCAAGCTCCATTGGGTGTTGAGACCCAGTACTTC. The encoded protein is CASSQAPLGVETQYF.

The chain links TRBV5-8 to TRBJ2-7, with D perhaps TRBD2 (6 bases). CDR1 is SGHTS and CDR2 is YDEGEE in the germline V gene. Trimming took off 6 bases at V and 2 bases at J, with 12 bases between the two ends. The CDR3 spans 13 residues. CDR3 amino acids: CASNEGLAYEQYF. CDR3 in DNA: TGTGCCAGCAATGAGGGACTCGCCTACGAGCAGTACTTC.

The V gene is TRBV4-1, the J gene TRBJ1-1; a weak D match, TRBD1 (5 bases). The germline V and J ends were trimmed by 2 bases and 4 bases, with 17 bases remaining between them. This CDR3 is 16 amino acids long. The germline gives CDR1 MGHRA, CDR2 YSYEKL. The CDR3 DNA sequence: TGCGCCAGCAGCCAAAATACAGGTAGCGGGACCACTGAAGCTTTCTTT. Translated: CASSQNTGSGTTEAFF.

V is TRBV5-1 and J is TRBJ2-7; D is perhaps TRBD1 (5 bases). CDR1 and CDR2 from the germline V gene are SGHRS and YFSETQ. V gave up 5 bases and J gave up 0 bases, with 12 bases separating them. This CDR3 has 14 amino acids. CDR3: CASSTRQTSYEQYF. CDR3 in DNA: TGCGCCAGCAGTACGAGACAGACCTCCTACGAGCAGTACTTC.

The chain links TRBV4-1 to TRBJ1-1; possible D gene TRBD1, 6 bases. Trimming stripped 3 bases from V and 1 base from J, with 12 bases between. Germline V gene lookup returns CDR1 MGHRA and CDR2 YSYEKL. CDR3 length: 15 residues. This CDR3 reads CASSHEGHPNTEAFF. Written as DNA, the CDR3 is TGCGCCAGCAGCCACGAGGGACATCCGAACACTGAAGCTTTCTTT.

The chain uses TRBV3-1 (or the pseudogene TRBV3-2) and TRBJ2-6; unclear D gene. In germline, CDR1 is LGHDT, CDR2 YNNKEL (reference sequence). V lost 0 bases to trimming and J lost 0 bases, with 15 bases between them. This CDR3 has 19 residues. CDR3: CASSQDTPRRSSGANVLTF. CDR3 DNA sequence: TGTGCCAGCAGCCAAGATACCCCCCGGCGGAGCTCTGGGGCCAACGTCCTGACTTTC.

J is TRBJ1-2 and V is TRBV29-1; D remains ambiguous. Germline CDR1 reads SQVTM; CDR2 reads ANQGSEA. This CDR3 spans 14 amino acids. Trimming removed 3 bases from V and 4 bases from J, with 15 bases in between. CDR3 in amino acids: CSVESGWTAYGYTF. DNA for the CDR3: TGCAGCGTTGAGTCCGGATGGACGGCCTATGGCTACACCTTC. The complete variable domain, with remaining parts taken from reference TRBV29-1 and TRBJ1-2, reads SAVISQKPSRDICQRGTSLTIQCQVDSQVTMMFWYRQQPGQSLTLIATANQGSEATYESGFVIDKFPISRPNLTFSTLTVSNMSPEDSSIYLCSVESGWTAYGYTFGSGTRLTVV.

The CDR3 region has the DNA TGTGCCAGCAGTTGGACAGGGCCCTACAATGAGCAGTTCTTC. It encodes CASSWTGPYNEQFF. The genes are TRBV27 and TRBJ2-1; 8 bases fit TRBD1. V lost 4 bases, J lost 2 bases, and 1 base stayed unmatched. CDR3 size: 14 residues. Germline assignment: CDR1 MNHEY and CDR2 SMNVEV (reference sequence).

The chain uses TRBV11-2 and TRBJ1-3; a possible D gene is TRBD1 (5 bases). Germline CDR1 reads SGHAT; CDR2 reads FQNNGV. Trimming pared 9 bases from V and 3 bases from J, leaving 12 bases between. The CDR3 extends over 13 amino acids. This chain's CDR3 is CASSQVYGNTIYF. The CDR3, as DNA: TGTGCCAGTTCACAGGTCTATGGAAACACCATATATTTT.

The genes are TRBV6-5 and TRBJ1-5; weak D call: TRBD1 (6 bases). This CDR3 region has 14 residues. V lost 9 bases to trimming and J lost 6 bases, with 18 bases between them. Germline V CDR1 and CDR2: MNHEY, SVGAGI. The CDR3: CASSFRGGSQPQHF. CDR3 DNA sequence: TGTGCCAGTTCATTTAGAGGGGGGAGTCAGCCCCAGCATTTT.

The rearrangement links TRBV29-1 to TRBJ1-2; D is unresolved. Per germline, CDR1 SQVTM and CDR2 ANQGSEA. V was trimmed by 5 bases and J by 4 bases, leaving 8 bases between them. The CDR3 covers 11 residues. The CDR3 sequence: CSVRSLYGYTF. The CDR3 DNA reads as TGCAGCGTTCGATCCCTCTATGGCTACACCTTC.

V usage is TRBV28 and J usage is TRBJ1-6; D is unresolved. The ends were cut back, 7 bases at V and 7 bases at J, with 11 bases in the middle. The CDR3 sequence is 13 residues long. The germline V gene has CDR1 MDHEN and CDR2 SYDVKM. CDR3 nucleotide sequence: TGTGCCAGCATTAGCAGGCCGAATTCACCCCTCCACTTT. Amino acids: CASISRPNSPLHF.

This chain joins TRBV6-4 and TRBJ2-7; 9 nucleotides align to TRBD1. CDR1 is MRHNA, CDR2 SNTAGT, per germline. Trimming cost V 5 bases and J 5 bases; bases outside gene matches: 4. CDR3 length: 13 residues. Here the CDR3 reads CASSMGQGHEQYF. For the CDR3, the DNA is TGTGCCAGCAGTATGGGACAGGGACACGAGCAGTACTTC.

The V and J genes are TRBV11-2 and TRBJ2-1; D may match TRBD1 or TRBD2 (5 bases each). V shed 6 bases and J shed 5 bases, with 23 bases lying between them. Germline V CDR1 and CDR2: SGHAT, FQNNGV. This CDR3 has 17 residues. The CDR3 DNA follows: TGTGCCAGCAGTTTACATCGCGAGGGGCTTTGGGACAATGAGCAGTTCTTC. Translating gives CASSLHREGLWDNEQFF.

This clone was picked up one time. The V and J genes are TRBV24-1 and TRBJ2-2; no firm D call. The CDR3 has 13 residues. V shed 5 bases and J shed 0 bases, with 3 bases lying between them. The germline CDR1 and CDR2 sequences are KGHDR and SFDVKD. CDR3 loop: CATSGPNTGELFF. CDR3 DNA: TGTGCCACCAGTGGGCCGAACACCGGGGAGCTGTTTTTT.

The CDR3 here is CATGSPLGYEQYV. As DNA, the CDR3 is TGCGCCACAGGGTCCCCCCTCGGGTACGAGCAGTACGTC. The chain uses TRBV10-2 and TRBJ2-7, with a possible D match to TRBD1 (5 bases). Germline assignment: CDR1 WSHSY and CDR2 SAAADI. V lost 10 bases and J 4 bases, leaving 17 bases between the germline ends. The CDR3 totals 13 residues.

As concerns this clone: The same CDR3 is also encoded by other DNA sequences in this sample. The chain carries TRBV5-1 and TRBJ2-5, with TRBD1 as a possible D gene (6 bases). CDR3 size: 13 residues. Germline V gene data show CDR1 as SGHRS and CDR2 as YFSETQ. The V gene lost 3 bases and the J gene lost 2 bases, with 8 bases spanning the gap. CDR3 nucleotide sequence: TGCGCCAGCAGCTCTGGACAGCAAGAGACCCAGTACTTC. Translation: CASSSGQQETQYF. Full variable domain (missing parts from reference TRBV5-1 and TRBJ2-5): KAGVTQTPRYLIKTRGQQVTLSCSPISGHRSVSWYQQTPGQGLQFLFEYFSETQRNKGNFPGRFSGRQFSNSRSEMNVSTLELGDSALYLCASSSGQQETQYFGPGTRLLVL.

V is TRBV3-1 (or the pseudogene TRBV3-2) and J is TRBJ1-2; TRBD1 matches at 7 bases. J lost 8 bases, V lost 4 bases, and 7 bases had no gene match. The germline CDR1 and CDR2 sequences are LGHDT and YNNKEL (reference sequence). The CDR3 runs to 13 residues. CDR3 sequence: CASSPRQGWGYTF. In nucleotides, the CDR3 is TGTGCCAGCAGCCCTAGACAGGGTTGGGGCTACACCTTC.